This T cell receptor (beta chain) was observed in a study of blood T cell repertoires in COVID-19. Study-level information: T cells, B-cell-depleted T cells, or PBMCs provided the cDNA or gDNA that served as material.

The CDR3 is 15 amino acids. CDR1 is LGHDT, CDR2 YNNKEL, per germline (reference sequence). The V gene end was trimmed by 4 bases and the J gene end by 6 bases; junction bases not matched to a gene: 8. As handled by the study authors: Nucleated cell counts were estimated from reference gene primer amplification. Profiled with immunoSEQ multiplex PCR; TCRdb holds only in-frame clones, not every one. V and J calls and clone size are those listed in that table; D and trimming were worked out from the DNA. The data show hundreds of thousands of clones, with around 86% seen just once and approximately 1.4% held by the top ten.

The chain has TRBV3-1 (or the pseudogene TRBV3-2) and TRBJ1-4; TRBD1 matches 7 bases. This receptor was taken from a woman aged 25 to 39 with active or convalescent COVID-19. Material for sequencing was peripheral blood. The CDR3 loop reads CASSPRQGGDEKLFF. In DNA form, the CDR3 reads TGTGCCAGCAGCCCCCGACAGGGAGGCGATGAAAAACTGTTTTTT.